This TCR beta chain derives from a study of control samples from healthy donors and cancer patients. Germline assignment: CDR1 MNHEY and CDR2 SVGAGI. Trimming left V 6 bases short and J 3 bases short, with 12 bases between. This CDR3 spans 13 amino acids. Assay used: immunoSEQ multiplex PCR; TCRdb lists only in-frame clones, some missing. There are 150,000 to 200,000 clones in the sample; around 93% occur only once, and roughly 1.6% lies in the top ten. Sequencing was done on a sample of blood. The source is a man aged 18 to 30 in good health. The chain employs TRBV6-5 and TRBJ2-7, with a weak D call TRBD1 (5 bases). CDR3 region: CASRYTGNYEQYF. The CDR3 nucleotides are TGTGCCAGCAGATATACAGGAAACTACGAGCAGTACTTC.